These 6 T cell receptor beta chains came from one sample sequenced in a study of cytomegalovirus exposure and HLA in healthy donors. The PCR ran on 60 Vbeta and 13 Jbeta primers. Sequencing was performed with immunoSEQ multiplex PCR; in TCRdb, only in-frame clones are kept and a portion is missing. The table records over 150,000 clones, roughly 78% of them present only once. Specimen: PBMCs. The receptors here all came from a girl aged 10-17 years in good health and CMV-seropositive.

The chain joins TRBV6-5 to TRBJ2-5; 14 nucleotides line up with TRBD2. The V gene's germline CDR1 is MNHEY and CDR2 SVGAGI. Trimming took 8 bases from V and 4 from J; bases not matched to a gene: 3. This CDR3 has 14 amino acids. Here the CDR3 DNA reads TGTGCCAGCCGACTAGCGGGGGGGGGAGAGACCCAGTACTTC. Its translation is CASRLAGGGETQYF.

This chain connects TRBV10-3 to TRBJ2-2, with 8 bases that match TRBD1. Germline loops: CDR1 ENHRY, CDR2 SYGVKD. CDR3 length: 13 residues. V trimming: 6 bases; J trimming: 4 bases; junction bases outside the gene matches: 1. The CDR3 nucleotides read TGTGCCATCAGCGACAGGGGCACCGGGGAGCTGTTTTTT. Protein product: CAISDRGTGELFF.

The V call is TRBV6-6, the J call TRBJ1-6, with a possible D match to TRBD1 (5 bases). The CDR3 consists of 15 residues. CDR1 is MNHNY, CDR2 SVGAGI, per germline (reference sequence). Trimming stripped 7 bases from V and 8 bases from J, with 18 bases between. This chain's CDR3 is CASTPNPGGYSPLHF. As DNA, the CDR3 is TGTGCCAGCACCCCGAACCCGGGGGGGTATTCACCCCTCCACTTT.

The J gene is TRBJ1-5, the V gene TRBV6-5, with D perhaps matching TRBD1 (5 bases). Trimming pared 0 bases from V and 3 bases from J, leaving 9 bases between. This CDR3 is 15 amino acids long. Germline lookup yields CDR1 MNHEY and CDR2 SVGAGI. The CDR3 bases are TGTGCCAGCAGTTACTCCCGACAGACCAATCAGCCCCAGCATTTT. Its translation is CASSYSRQTNQPQHF.

This chain links TRBV2 with TRBJ1-3; weak D call: TRBD1 (5 bases). Per germline, CDR1 SNHLY and CDR2 FYNNEI. V lost 6 bases, J lost 0 bases, and 9 bases lay in between. This CDR3 is built from 14 residues. The CDR3 spells CASSPTDSGNTIYF. CDR3 bases: TGTGCCAGCAGCCCGACAGACTCTGGAAACACCATATATTTT.

The chain carries TRBV7-8 and TRBJ1-4; tentative D call: TRBD1 (6 bases). Germline values: CDR1 SGHVS, CDR2 FQNEAQ. CDR3 size: 17 residues. V dropped 0 bases and J dropped 8 bases, with 19 bases sitting between them. The chain's CDR3 is CASSLAGGIQGGEKLFF. The CDR3 bases are TGTGCCAGCAGCTTAGCTGGGGGCATACAGGGTGGGGAAAAACTGTTTTTT.